Listed below are T cell receptor beta chains from one sample, sequenced in a study of blood T cell repertoires in COVID-19. Sequenced by immunoSEQ multiplex PCR; TCRdb stores in-frame clones only, minus some. There are hundreds of thousands of clones in the sample; about 90% occur only once, and under 6.5% lies in the top ten. The source material was peripheral blood. The origin of the receptors is a woman in her forties or fifties with COVID-19, enrolled during active disease. CDR3s include the opening cysteine and the closing phenylalanine or tryptophan. Fields, in order: V gene, J gene, CDR3 protein.

>TRBV5-1|TRBJ2-7
CASSLAGQNSYEQYF
>TRBV5-6|TRBJ2-2
CASGLGKRYTGELFF
>TRBV15|TRBJ2-7
CATSRDRGQIYEQYF
>TRBV24-1|TRBJ2-2
CATSDRPGTGGTGELFF
>TRBV29-1|TRBJ1-5
CSAFVTGKGQPQHF
>TRBV18|TRBJ2-1
CASSLGQYNEQFF
>TRBV30|TRBJ1-1
CACDDRGTEAFF
>TRBV19|TRBJ1-1
CASREGQRNTEAFF
>TRBV18|TRBJ2-3
CASSPPRQGTDTQYF
>TRBV7-6|TRBJ2-7
CASRPDRGRFYEQYF
>TRBV18|TRBJ1-1
CASSLGQAPVSEAFF
>TRBV6-5|TRBJ2-2
CASSLAGGPSGELFF
>TRBV11-2|TRBJ2-5
CASSPGLLETQYF
>TRBV9|TRBJ2-7
CASSPLAGGTYEQYF
>TRBV9|TRBJ2-5
CASSVGLAGGGETQYF